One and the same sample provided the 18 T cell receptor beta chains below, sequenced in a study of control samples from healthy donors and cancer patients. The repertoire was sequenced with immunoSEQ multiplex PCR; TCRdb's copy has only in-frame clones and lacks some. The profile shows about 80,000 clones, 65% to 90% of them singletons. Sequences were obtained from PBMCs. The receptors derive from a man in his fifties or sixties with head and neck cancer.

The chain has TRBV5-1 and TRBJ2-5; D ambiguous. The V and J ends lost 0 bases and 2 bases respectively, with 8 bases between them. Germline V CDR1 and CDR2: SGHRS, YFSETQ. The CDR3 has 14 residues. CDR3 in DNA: TGCGCCAGCAGCTTGGTGGCAGCTCAAGAGACCCAGTACTTC. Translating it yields CASSLVAAQETQYF.

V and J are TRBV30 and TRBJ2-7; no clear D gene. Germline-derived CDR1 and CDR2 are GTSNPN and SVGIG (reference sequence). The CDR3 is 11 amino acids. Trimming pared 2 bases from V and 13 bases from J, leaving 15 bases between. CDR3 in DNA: TGTGCCTGGAGTTTAACAGCTTCTATTTACTTC. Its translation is CAWSLTASIYF.

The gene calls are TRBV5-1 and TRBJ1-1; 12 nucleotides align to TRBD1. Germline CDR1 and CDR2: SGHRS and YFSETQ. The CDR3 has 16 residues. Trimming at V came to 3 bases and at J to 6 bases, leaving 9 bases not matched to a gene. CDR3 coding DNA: TGCGCCAGCAGCTCCGGGACAGGGGGCCCACGCGCTGAAGCTTTCTTT. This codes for CASSSGTGGPRAEAFF. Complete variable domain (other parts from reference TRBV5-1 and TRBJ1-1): KAGVTQTPRYLIKTRGQQVTLSCSPISGHRSVSWYQQTPGQGLQFLFEYFSETQRNKGNFPGRFSGRQFSNSRSEMNVSTLELGDSALYLCASSSGTGGPRAEAFFGQGTRLTVV.

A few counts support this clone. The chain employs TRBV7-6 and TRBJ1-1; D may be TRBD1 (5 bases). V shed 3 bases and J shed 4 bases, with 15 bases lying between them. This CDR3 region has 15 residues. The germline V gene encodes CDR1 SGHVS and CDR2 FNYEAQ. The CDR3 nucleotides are TGTGCCAGCAGCTTTCAGACGGGGGAGGTCACTGAAGCTTTCTTT. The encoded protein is CASSFQTGEVTEAFF.

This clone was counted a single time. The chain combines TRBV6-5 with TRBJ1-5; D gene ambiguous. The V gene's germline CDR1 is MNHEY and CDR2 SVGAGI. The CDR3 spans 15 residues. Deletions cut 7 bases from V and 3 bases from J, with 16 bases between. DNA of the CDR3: TGTGCCAGCAATGCGGGAACAGTTGTCAATCAGCCCCAGCATTTT. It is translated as CASNAGTVVNQPQHF.

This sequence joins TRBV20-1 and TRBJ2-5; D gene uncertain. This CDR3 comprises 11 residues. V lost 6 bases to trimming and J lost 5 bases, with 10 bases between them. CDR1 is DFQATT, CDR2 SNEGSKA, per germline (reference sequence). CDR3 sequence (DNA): TGCAGTGCCAGGAGTTGGGAGACCCAGTACTTC. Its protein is CSARSWETQYF.

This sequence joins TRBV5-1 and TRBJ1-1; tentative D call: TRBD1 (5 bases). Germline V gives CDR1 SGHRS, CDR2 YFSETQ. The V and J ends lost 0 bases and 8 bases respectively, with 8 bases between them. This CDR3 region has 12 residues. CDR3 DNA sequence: TGCGCCAGCAGCTTGGAGTGGGGGGAAGCTTTCTTT. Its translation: CASSLEWGEAFF. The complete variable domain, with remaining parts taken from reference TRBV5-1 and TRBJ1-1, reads KAGVTQTPRYLIKTRGQQVTLSCSPISGHRSVSWYQQTPGQGLQFLFEYFSETQRNKGNFPGRFSGRQFSNSRSEMNVSTLELGDSALYLCASSLEWGEAFFGQGTRLTVV.

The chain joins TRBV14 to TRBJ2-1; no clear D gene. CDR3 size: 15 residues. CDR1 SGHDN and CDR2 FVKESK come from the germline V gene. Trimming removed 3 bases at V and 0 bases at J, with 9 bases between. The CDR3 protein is CASSHLASSYNEQFF. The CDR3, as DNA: TGTGCCAGCAGCCACTTAGCTAGCTCCTACAATGAGCAGTTCTTC.

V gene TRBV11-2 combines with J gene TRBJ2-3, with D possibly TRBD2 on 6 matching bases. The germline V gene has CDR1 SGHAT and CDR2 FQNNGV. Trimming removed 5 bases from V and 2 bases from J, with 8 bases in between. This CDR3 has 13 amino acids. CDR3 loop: CASSRGYTDTQYF. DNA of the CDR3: TGTGCCAGCAGCCGGGGGTACACAGATACGCAGTATTTT. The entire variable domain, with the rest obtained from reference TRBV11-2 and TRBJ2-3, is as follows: EAGVAQSPRYKIIEKRQSVAFWCNPISGHATLYWYQQILGQGPKLLIQFQNNGVVDDSQLPKDRFSAERLKGVDSTLKIQPAKLEDSAVYLCASSRGYTDTQYFGPGTRLTVL.

The CDR3 loop reads CASSLSDREGQETQYF. The DNA of the CDR3 is TGTGCCAGCAGCCTCTCGGACAGAGAGGGGCAAGAGACCCAGTACTTC. The gene calls are TRBV5-6 and TRBJ2-5, with D perhaps matching TRBD1 (6 bases). Germline CDR1 and CDR2: SGHDT and YYEEEE. Deletions cut 4 bases from V and 2 bases from J, with 18 bases between. The CDR3 is made up of 16 amino acids. The variable domain in full, with the rest retrieved from reference TRBV5-6 and TRBJ2-5, is DAGVTQSPTHLIKTRGQQVTLRCSPKSGHDTVSWYQQALGQGPQFIFQYYEEEERQRGNFPDRFSGHQFPNYSSELNVNALLLGDSALYLCASSLSDREGQETQYFGPGTRLLVL.

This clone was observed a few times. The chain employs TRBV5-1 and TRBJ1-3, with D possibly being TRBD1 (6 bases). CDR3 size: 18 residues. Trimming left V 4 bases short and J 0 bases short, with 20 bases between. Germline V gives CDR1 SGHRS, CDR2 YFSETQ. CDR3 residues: CASSPSLGGHNSGNTIYF. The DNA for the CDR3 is TGCGCCAGCAGCCCCTCCTTGGGGGGGCACAACTCTGGAAACACCATATATTTT. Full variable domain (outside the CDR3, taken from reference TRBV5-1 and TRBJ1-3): KAGVTQTPRYLIKTRGQQVTLSCSPISGHRSVSWYQQTPGQGLQFLFEYFSETQRNKGNFPGRFSGRQFSNSRSEMNVSTLELGDSALYLCASSPSLGGHNSGNTIYFGEGSWLTVV.

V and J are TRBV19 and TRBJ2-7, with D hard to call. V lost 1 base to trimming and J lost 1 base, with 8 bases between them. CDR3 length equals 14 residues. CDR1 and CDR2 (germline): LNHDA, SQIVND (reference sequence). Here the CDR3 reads CASSIGKGSYEQYF. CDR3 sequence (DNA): TGTGCCAGTAGTATAGGAAAGGGTTCCTACGAGCAGTACTTC.

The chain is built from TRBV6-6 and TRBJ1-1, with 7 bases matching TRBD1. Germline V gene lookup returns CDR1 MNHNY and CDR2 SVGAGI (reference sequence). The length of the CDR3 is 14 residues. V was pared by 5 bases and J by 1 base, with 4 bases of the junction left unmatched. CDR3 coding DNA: TGTGCCAGCAGTAGGACAGGTCGGAACACTGAAGCTTTCTTT. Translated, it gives CASSRTGRNTEAFF.

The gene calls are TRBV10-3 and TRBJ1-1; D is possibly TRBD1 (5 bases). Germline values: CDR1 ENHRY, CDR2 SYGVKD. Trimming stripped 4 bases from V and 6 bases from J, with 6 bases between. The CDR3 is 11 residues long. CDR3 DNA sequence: TGTGCCATCAGTGGGGGACCTGAAGCTTTCTTT. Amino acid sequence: CAISGGPEAFF.

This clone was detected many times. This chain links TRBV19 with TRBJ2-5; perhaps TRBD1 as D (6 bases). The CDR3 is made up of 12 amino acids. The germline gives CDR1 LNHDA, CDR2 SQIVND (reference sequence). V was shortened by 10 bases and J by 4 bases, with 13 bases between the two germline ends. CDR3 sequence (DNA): TGTGCCACCCGACAGGCCGGAGAGACCCAGTACTTC. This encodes CATRQAGETQYF.

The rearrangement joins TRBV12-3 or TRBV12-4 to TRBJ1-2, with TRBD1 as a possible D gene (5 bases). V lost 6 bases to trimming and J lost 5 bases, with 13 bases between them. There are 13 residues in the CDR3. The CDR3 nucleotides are TGTGCCAGCAGAGACCCGGGGGGGTATGGCTACACCTTC. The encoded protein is CASRDPGGYGYTF.

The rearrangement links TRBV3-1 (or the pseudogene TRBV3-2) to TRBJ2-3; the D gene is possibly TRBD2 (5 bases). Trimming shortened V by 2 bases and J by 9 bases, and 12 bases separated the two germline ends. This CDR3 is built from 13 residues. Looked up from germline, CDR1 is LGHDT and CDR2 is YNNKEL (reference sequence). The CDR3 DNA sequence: TGTGCCAGCAGCCAAATCGAGCGGAGCACGCAGTATTTT. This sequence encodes CASSQIERSTQYF.

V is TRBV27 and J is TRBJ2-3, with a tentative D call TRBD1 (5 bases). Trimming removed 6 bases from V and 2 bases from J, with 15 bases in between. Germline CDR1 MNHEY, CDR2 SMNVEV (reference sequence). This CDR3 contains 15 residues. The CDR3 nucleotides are TGTGCCAGCAGGAAAACCAGGGTGCCCACAGATACGCAGTATTTT. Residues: CASRKTRVPTDTQYF.